Below, 6 T cell receptor beta chains from the same sample are listed, as sequenced in a study of T-cell memory formation after mild COVID-19 (dated by TCRdb to about 2021). The protocol used for the library was 5' RACE. The instrument was an Illumina NovaSeq 6000. TCRdb's own reprocessing of the public reads used fastp at Q25 and MiXCR and kept productive beta chains. Rows with a matching CDR3 protein are joined into one entry that keeps the most common DNA and genes. This sample gives 350,000 to 450,000 distinct CDR3 sequences in total; approximately 20% of them show up just once. Approximately 8.1% of the sample is held by the ten biggest clonotypes. Sequenced material: PBMCs or a T cell subset sorted from them (not recorded which). The receptors derive from an adult woman who had mild COVID-19 (a few samples of this study predate the infection). The sample titles of this study are shuffled in the database, so cell type and time point are left out; the donor was told from shared clones.

The rearrangement uses TRBV24-1 and TRBJ2-1; D remains unclear. CDR1 is KGHDR, CDR2 SFDVKD, per germline. CDR3 length: 14 amino acids. V dropped 1 base and J dropped 7 bases, with 10 bases sitting between them. CDR3 region: CATSDLWSENEQFF. The CDR3 coding sequence is TGTGCCACCAGTGATTTATGGTCGGAAAATGAGCAGTTCTTC.

The chain combines TRBV10-3 with TRBJ2-5, with 11 nucleotides matching TRBD2. Trimming at V came to 2 bases and at J to 1 base, leaving 9 bases not matched to a gene. Germline V CDR1 and CDR2: ENHRY, SYGVKD. This CDR3 comprises 18 residues. The CDR3, as DNA: TGTGCCATCAGTGAGAAACTAGCGGGAGTTCCTGGCCAAGAGACCCAGTACTTC. This encodes CAISEKLAGVPGQETQYF.

V is TRBV7-9 and J is TRBJ2-7, with 9 bases matching TRBD1. Germline-derived CDR1 and CDR2 are SEHNR and FQNEAQ (reference sequence). With V trimmed by 4 bases and J by 3 bases, 7 bases remained unmatched. This CDR3 comprises 15 residues. Here the CDR3 reads CASSSRDRVFYEQYF. Written as DNA, the CDR3 is TGTGCCAGCAGCTCCCGGGACAGGGTATTCTACGAGCAGTACTTC.

The gene calls are TRBV5-1 and TRBJ2-1; TRBD2 agrees at 7 bases. The CDR3 covers 15 residues. CDR1 is SGHRS, CDR2 YFSETQ, per germline. V gave up 1 base and J gave up 3 bases; unmatched junction bases: 4. CDR3 nucleotides: TGCGCCAGCAGCTTGTTGGGAGGGGACTACAATGAGCAGTTCTTC. This sequence encodes CASSLLGGDYNEQFF.

This chain uses TRBV20-1 with TRBJ1-2, with TRBD1 matching 9 bases. The ends lost 5 bases at V and 4 bases at J; junction bases unmatched: 5. This CDR3 comprises 13 residues. Germline V lookup: CDR1 DFQATT, CDR2 SNEGSKA (reference sequence). The CDR3: CSALSTGGYGYTF. CDR3 nucleotides: TGCAGTGCTTTATCGACAGGGGGCTATGGCTACACCTTC.

This chain links TRBV7-9 with TRBJ2-7, with unresolved D. The CDR3 loop spans 15 amino acids. Germline V gene lookup returns CDR1 SEHNR and CDR2 FQNEAQ (reference sequence). Trimming stripped 1 base from V and 9 bases from J, with 19 bases between. CDR3 residues: CASSLVAGSRTRQYF. CDR3 DNA sequence: TGTGCCAGCAGCTTAGTTGCAGGCTCGAGGACGAGGCAGTACTTC.